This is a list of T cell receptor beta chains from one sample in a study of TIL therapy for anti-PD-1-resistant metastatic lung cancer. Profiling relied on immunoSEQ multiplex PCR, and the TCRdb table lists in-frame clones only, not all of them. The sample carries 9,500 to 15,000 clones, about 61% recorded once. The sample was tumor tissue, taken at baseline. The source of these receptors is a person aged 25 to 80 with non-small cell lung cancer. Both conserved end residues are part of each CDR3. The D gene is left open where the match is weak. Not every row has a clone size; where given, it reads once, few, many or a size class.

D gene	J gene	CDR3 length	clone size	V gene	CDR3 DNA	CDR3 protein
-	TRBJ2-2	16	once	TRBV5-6	TGTGCCAGCAGCTCCCGCGGGACAGTGGGCACCGGGGAGCTGTTTTTT	CASSSRGTVGTGELFF
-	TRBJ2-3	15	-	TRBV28	TGTGCCAGCATCCTGGTGGGCTTATACACAGATACGCAGTATTTT	CASILVGLYTDTQYF
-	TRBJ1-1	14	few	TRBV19	TGTGCCAGTAGTATAGGCGGCAGGGACACTGAAGCTTTCTTT	CASSIGGRDTEAFF
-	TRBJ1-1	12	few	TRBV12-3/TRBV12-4	TGTGCCAGCAGCCTCAGGGGCACTGAAGCTTTCTTT	CASSLRGTEAFF
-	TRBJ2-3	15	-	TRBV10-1	TGCGCCAGCAGTGGACAGTCGATAGAGACAGATACGCAGTATTTT	CASSGQSIETDTQYF
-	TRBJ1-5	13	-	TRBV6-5	TGTGCCAGCAGTTACTCTAAGGGTCAGCCCCAGCATTTT	CASSYSKGQPQHF
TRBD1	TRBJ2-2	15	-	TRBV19	TGTGCCAGTAGTACCCACAAACAGGGGACCGGGGAGCTGTTTTTT	CASSTHKQGTGELFF
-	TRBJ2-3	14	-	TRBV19	TGTGCCAGTAGTATAGGAGGGTTCACAGATACGCAGTATTTT	CASSIGGFTDTQYF
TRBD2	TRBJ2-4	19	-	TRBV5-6	TGTGCCAGCAGCCCCAGGAGAATAGCGGGCTTCGTTGTCAAAAACATTCAGTACTTC	CASSPRRIAGFVVKNIQYF
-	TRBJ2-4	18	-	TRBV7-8	TGTGCCAGCAAGGACGGGACCGAGACTACTGGTGCCAAAAACATTCAGTACTTC	CASKDGTETTGAKNIQYF
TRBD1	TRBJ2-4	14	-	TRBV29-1	TGCAGCGTTGACCTCTTGGGACAGGGTGGCATTCAGTACTTC	CSVDLLGQGGIQYF
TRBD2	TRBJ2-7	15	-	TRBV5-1	TGCGCCAGCAGCTTGGTGCGCGGGAGCTGGTACGAGCAGTACTTC	CASSLVRGSWYEQYF
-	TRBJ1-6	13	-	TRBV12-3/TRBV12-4	TGTGCCAGCAGTTCGGACGGGAATTCACCCCTCCACTTT	CASSSDGNSPLHF